This paragraph reports one T cell receptor (beta chain). Losses at the gene ends were 5 bases for V and 4 bases for J; bases not matched to a gene: 4. The CDR3 is 14 amino acids. In germline, CDR1 is MGHDK, CDR2 SYGVNS. In the study's own analysis: For nucleated cells, counts were estimated from reference gene primer amplification. The assay was immunoSEQ multiplex PCR, and TCRdb's table has in-frame clones only and misses some. That table is the source of V, J and clone size, and D and trimming were worked out from the DNA. Of approximately 160,000 clones listed, around 81% are singletons. This specimen comes from a study of blood T cell repertoires in COVID-19. Across the whole study: Acute and convalescent COVID-19 samples came from the United States, Italy and Spain. PBMCs, B-cell-depleted T cells, or T cells provided the cDNA or gDNA that made up the material.

Specimen: peripheral blood. V usage is TRBV25-1 and J usage is TRBJ2-7, with 11 bases aligning to TRBD2. The TCR was taken from a man aged 55 to 70 with active or convalescent COVID-19. Written as DNA, the CDR3 is TGTGCCAGCAGTTTAGCGGGAGGGCCTTACGAGCAGTACTTC. Protein: CASSLAGGPYEQYF.